These 14 T cell receptor beta chains came from one sample sequenced in a study of CD4 and CD8 cells across lung adenocarcinoma regions. A single record per CDR3 protein comes from TCRdb applying MiXCR to the PCR reads. Of approximately 12,000 distinct CDR3 sequences listed, approximately 50% were seen once; the top ten hold 30% to 45%. The sequencing sample was made of CD8+ T cells from the margin of a lung tumor. The receptors stem from a female donor with lung adenocarcinoma. The CD4 and CD8 labels of this study may be unreliable.

The chain uses TRBV6-1 and TRBJ2-1, with 8 bases aligning to TRBD1. Losses at the gene ends were 8 bases for V and 4 bases for J; bases not matched to a gene: 7. The CDR3 is made up of 14 amino acids. Germline V gene sequence: CDR1 MNHNS, CDR2 SASEGT. CDR3 sequence reads: CASCKTGEYNEQFF. DNA of the CDR3: TGTGCCAGCTGCAAGACAGGGGAGTACAATGAGCAGTTCTTC.

The chain couples TRBV3-1 to TRBJ2-5; 8 bases agree with TRBD2. The CDR3 covers 16 residues. The trim removed 1 base at V and 2 bases at J, leaving 6 bases unmatched. Looked up from germline, CDR1 is LGHDT and CDR2 is YNNKEL (reference sequence). The CDR3 sequence: CASSQAGGAAQETQYF. The DNA for the CDR3 is TGTGCCAGCAGCCAAGCGGGGGGGGCTGCACAAGAGACCCAGTACTTC.

In regard to this clonotype: Compared with germline, one end of the junction differs, possibly owing to a read error. V gene TRBV10-3 combines with J gene TRBJ2-3, with a weak D call TRBD1 (7 bases). The CDR3 contains 15 residues. CDR1 and CDR2 from the germline V gene are ENHRY and SYGVKD. The CDR3 reads CAVGQGGRVQDTQYF. As DNA, the CDR3 is TGTGCCGTGGGGCAGGGGGGCCGCGTTCAAGATACGCAGTATTTC.

This clonotype was counted between two and nine times. The chain is built from TRBV27 and TRBJ2-4; the D gene is possibly TRBD1 (6 bases). The V end lost 4 bases, the J end lost 1 base, and 11 bases lay between the germline ends. Germline V CDR1 and CDR2: MNHEY, SMNVEV (reference sequence). The CDR3 spans 15 residues. CDR3 nucleotide sequence: TGTGCCAGCAGTTCAGGGGTATGGGCCAAAAACATTCAGTACTTC. Translation: CASSSGVWAKNIQYF.

This clonotype was found a few times. CDR3 residues: CASSVGRGLYEQYF. In DNA form, the CDR3 reads TGTGCCAGCAGTGTGGGTCGCGGCCTCTACGAGCAGTACTTC. The chain has TRBV6-1 and TRBJ2-5; D unresolved. The J call may not be correct, given that the DNA end is closer to TRBJ2-7. This CDR3 has 14 amino acids. Per germline, CDR1 MNHNS and CDR2 SASEGT.

This clonotype showed up just once. The chain couples TRBV7-2 to TRBJ2-1; D uncertain. The assigned J gene may be wrong: the sequence end matches TRBJ2-5 better. The CDR3 contains 14 residues. Germline lookup yields CDR1 SGHTA and CDR2 FQGNSA. The CDR3 bases are TGTGCCAGCAGCTTAATCAGCAGCACGGAGACCCAGTACTTC. Its translation is CASSLISSTETQYF.

The chain recombines TRBV20-1 with TRBJ2-6; tentative D call: TRBD2 (5 bases). The CDR3 extends over 16 amino acids. Trimming removed 2 bases at V and 0 bases at J, with 11 bases between. Looked up from germline, CDR1 is DFQATT and CDR2 is SNEGSKA (reference sequence). CDR3 DNA sequence: TGCAGTGCTAGAAGCCTCGGGGACTCTGGGGCCAACGTCCTGACTTTC. Its protein product is CSARSLGDSGANVLTF.

This clonotype was detected only a few times. V and J are TRBV6-1 and TRBJ2-4; the D gene is possibly TRBD2 (5 bases). V was pared by 6 bases and J by 13 bases, with 28 bases between. This CDR3 spans 16 amino acids. Germline CDR1 and CDR2: MNHNS and SASEGT. CDR3 loop: CASSNWAGLAKDTQYF. The CDR3 DNA reads TGTGCCAGCAGCAACTGGGCGGGCCTAGCCAAAGACACCCAGTACTTC.

The V call is TRBV6-1, the J call TRBJ2-3; a weak D match, TRBD2 (7 bases). Looked up from germline, CDR1 is MNHNS and CDR2 is SASEGT. The CDR3 loop spans 12 amino acids. V dropped 9 bases and J dropped 12 bases, with 19 bases sitting between them. As DNA, the CDR3 is TGTGCCAGGGGACGGGGGGCAGAGACCCAGTATTTT. It encodes CARGRGAETQYF.

This clonotype was found a few times. A read error is possible here, since a much larger clone lies one base away. The gene calls are TRBV7-8 and TRBJ2-1, with D unresolved. V was trimmed by 3 bases and J by 13 bases, leaving 28 bases between them. Germline-derived CDR1 and CDR2 are SGHVS and FQNEAQ. The length of the CDR3 is 17 residues. The CDR3 region is CASSFLFGSQEQETQFF. In DNA, the CDR3 is TGTGCCAGCAGCTTTCTTTTCGGCAGCCAGGAACAAGAGACCCAGTTCTTC.

This clonotype occurred many times. The V and J genes are TRBV5-1 and TRBJ1-2; TRBD1 matches at 12 bases. V lost 0 bases to trimming and J lost 7 bases; unmatched junction nucleotides: 7. The CDR3 runs 16 residues. Germline V CDR1 and CDR2: SGHRS, YFSETQ. The DNA of the CDR3 is TGCGCCAGCAGCTTGGGACCGGGACAGGGGGCGTTTGGCTACACCTTC. It encodes CASSLGPGQGAFGYTF.

CDR3 region: CASGQQGKTQYF. DNA for the CDR3: TGTGCTAGTGGTCAACAGGGGAAGACCCAGTACTTC. The gene calls are TRBV12-5 and TRBJ2-5, with 7 positions matching TRBD1. CDR3 length: 12 residues. V lost 5 bases to trimming and J lost 6 bases; unmatched junction nucleotides: 3. Germline V gene lookup returns CDR1 LGHNT and CDR2 FRNRAP.

J is TRBJ2-2 and V is TRBV5-4; D is undetermined. The CDR3 runs 18 residues. V shed 0 bases and J shed 0 bases, with 15 bases lying between them. Germline V gene lookup returns CDR1 SGHNT and CDR2 YYREEE (reference sequence). Here the CDR3 DNA reads TGTGCCAGCAGCTTGGTGGGTCACGGTCGATCGAACACCGGGGAGCTGTTTTTT. Translating it yields CASSLVGHGRSNTGELFF. Based on the CDR3 plus reference TRBV5-4 and TRBJ2-2, the full variable domain is ETGVTQSPTHLIKTRGQQVTLRCSSQSGHNTVSWYQQALGQGPQFIFQYYREEENGRGNFPPRFSGLQFPNYSSELNVNALELDDSALYLCASSLVGHGRSNTGELFFGEGSRLTVL.

A word on this clonotype: One end of the junction varies from germline; a read error may be responsible. The J gene is TRBJ2-3, the V gene TRBV6-1; TRBD1 or TRBD2 may be the D gene (5 bases each). This CDR3 has 14 amino acids. CDR1 MNHNS and CDR2 SASEGT come from the germline V gene. The CDR3 nucleotides read TGTGCCGGCAGTGGGGCCGGGGAGACAGATACGCAGTATTTT. This gives the protein CAGSGAGETDTQYF.